This T cell receptor beta chain was retrieved from a study of beta chain features in type 1 diabetes. Every isolated RNA sample was fully reverse transcribed, so sequencing captured expressed TCRB transcripts. TCRdb's copy holds only in-frame clones and misses some; the assay was immunoSEQ multiplex PCR. The sample has 350,000 to 400,000 clones; about 15% are singletons. The V gene lost 0 bases and the J gene lost 4 bases, with 9 bases spanning the gap. The CDR3 runs to 13 residues. The germline V gene encodes CDR1 GTSNPN and CDR2 SVGIG (reference sequence). In its sample, this clone was seen a few times.

The receptor's source is a woman aged 18-30 years in good health. The specimen sequenced was naive CD4+ T cells from blood. V and J are TRBV30 and TRBJ1-2; D remains unclear. The CDR3 loop reads CAWSVTTSYGYTF. CDR3 sequence (DNA): TGTGCCTGGAGTGTGACTACTTCCTATGGCTACACCTTC.